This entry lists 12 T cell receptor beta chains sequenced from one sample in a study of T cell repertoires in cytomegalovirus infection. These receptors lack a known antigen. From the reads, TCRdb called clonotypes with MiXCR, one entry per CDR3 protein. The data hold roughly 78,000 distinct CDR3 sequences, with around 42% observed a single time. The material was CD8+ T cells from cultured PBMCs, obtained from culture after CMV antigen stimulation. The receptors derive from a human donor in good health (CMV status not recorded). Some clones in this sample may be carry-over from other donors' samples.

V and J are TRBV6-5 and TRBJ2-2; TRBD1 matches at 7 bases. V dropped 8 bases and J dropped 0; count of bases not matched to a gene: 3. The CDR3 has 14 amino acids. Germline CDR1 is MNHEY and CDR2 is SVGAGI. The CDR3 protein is CASGQGANTGELFF. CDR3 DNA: TGTGCCAGCGGCCAGGGGGCGAACACCGGGGAGCTGTTTTTT.

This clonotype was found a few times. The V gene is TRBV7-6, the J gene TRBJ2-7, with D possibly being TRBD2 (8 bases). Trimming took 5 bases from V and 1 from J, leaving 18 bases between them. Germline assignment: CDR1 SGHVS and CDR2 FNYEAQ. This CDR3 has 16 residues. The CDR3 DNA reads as TGTGCCAGCAGCAGGGGGCGGGCGGGGGGATCCTACGAGCAGTACTTC. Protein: CASSRGRAGGSYEQYF.

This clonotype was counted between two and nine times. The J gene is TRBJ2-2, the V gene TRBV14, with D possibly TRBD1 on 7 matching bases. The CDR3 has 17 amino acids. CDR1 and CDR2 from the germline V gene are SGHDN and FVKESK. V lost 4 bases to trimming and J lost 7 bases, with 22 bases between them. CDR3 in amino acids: CASSPRPAGGMNGELFF. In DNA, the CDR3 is TGTGCCAGCAGCCCCCGCCCGGCAGGGGGGATGAACGGGGAGCTGTTTTTT.

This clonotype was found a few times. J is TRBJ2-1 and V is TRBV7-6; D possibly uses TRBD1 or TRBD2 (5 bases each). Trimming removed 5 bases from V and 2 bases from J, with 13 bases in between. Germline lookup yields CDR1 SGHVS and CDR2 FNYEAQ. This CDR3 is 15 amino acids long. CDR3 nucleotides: TGTGCCAGCAGCCCCCGAGAGGGGCCCTACAATGAGCAGTTCTTC. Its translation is CASSPREGPYNEQFF.

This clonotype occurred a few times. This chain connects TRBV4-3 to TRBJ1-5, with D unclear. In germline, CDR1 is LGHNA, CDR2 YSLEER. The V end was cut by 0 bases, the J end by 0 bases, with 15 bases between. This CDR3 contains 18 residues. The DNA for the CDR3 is TGCGCCAGCAGCCAAGATCGCCGAATTCGGGATAGCAATCAGCCCCAGCATTTT. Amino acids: CASSQDRRIRDSNQPQHF.

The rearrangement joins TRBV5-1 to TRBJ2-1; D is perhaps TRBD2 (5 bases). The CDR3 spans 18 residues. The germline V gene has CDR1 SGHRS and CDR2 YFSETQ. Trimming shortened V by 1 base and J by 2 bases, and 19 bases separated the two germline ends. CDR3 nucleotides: TGCGCCAGCAGCTTGTACAGCGGCGGCGGCGGCCCCTACAATGAGCAGTTCTTC. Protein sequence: CASSLYSGGGGPYNEQFF.

In DNA form, the CDR3 reads TGTGCCAGCAGCTTGTGGCGGGGGAACACAGATACGCAGTATTTT. This sequence encodes CASSLWRGNTDTQYF. The chain recombines TRBV5-4 with TRBJ2-3; 7 bases are shared with TRBD2. Germline CDR1 SGHNT, CDR2 YYREEE (reference sequence). V shed 1 base and J 2 bases; nucleotides not matched to a gene: 4. This CDR3 contains 15 residues.

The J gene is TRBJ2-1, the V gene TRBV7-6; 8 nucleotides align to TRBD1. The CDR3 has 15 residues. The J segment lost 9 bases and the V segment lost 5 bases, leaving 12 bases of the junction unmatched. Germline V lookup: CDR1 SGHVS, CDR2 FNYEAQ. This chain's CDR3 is CASSKDSGGFLEQFF. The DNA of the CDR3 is TGTGCCAGCAGCAAGGATTCAGGGGGCTTTCTTGAGCAGTTCTTC. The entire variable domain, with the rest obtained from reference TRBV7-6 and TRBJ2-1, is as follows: GAGVSQSPRYKVTKRGQDVALRCDPISGHVSLYWYRQALGQGPEFLTYFNYEAQQDKSGLPNDRFSAERPEGSISTLTIQRTEQRDSAMYRCASSKDSGGFLEQFFGPGTRLTVL.

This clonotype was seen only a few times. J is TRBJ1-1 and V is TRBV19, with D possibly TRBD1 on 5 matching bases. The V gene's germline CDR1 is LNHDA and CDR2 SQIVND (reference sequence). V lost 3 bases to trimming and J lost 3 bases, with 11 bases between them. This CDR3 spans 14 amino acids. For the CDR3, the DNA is TGTGCCAGTAGTATGATACAGGCAGACACTGAAGCTTTCTTT. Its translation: CASSMIQADTEAFF.

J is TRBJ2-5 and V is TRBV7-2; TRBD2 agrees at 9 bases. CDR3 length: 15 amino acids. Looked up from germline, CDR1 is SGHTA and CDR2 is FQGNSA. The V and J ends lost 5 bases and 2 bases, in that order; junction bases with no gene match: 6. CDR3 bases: TGTGCCAGCAGCGAATGGGGACTAGCACAAGAGACCCAGTACTTC. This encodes CASSEWGLAQETQYF.

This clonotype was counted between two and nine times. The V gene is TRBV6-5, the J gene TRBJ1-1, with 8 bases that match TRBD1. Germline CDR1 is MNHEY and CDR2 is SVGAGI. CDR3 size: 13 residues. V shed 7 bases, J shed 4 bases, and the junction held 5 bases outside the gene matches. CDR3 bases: TGTGCCAGCATGACAGGGGTAGGCACTGAAGCTTTCTTT. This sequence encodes CASMTGVGTEAFF.

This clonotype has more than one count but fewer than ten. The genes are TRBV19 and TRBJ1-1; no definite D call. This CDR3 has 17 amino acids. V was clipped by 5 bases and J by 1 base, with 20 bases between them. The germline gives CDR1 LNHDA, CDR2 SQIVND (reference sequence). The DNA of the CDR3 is TGTGCCAGTAGTCCAAGGACTGAAGGAGGACCGAACACTGAAGCTTTCTTT. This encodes CASSPRTEGGPNTEAFF. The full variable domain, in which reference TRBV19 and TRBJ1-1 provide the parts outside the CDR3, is DGGITQSPKYLFRKEGQNVTLSCEQNLNHDAMYWYRQDPGQGLRLIYYSQIVNDFQKGDIAEGYSVSREKKESFPLTVTSAQKNPTAFYLCASSPRTEGGPNTEAFFGQGTRLTVV.